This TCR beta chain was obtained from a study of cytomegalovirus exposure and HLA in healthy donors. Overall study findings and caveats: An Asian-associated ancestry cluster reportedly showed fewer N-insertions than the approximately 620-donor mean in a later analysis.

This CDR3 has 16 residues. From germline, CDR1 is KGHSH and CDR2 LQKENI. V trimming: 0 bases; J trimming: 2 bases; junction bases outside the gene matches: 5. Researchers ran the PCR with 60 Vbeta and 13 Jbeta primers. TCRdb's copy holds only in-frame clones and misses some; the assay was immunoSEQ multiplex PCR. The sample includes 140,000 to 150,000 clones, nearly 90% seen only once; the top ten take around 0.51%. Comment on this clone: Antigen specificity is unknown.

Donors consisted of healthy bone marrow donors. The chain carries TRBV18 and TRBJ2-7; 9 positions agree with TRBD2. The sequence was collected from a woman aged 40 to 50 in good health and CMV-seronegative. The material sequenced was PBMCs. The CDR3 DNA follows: TGTGCCAGCTCACCACCGAGCGGGAGGCTCCCCTACGAGCAGTACTTC. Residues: CASSPPSGRLPYEQYF.